These 20 T cell receptor beta chains share one sample of origin, sequenced in a study of vaccination and CD4 T cells after COVID-19. Noted treatment: roughly 11-day PBMC culture with coronavirus spike peptide pools or control peptides (ViraFEST assay). Their cognate antigens are unknown. The Oncomine TCR Beta short-read assay was applied to DNA of cultured CD4+ T cells. TCRdb redid the calling of the PCR reads with MiXCR, one entry per CDR3 protein. The data show 8,500 to 10,000 distinct CDR3 sequences, roughly 50% seen once. The specimen was CD4+ T cells from blood, cultured in vitro. These receptors were taken from a human donor who had recovered from COVID-19.

Concerning this clonotype itself: The conserved phenylalanine or tryptophan is not found at the CDR3 terminus, so this likely reflects a read error. This chain joins TRBV20-1 and TRBJ2-7; D is undetermined. Trimming cost V 3 bases and J 2 bases, with 14 bases left between them. Germline V CDR1 and CDR2: DFQATT, SNEGSKA (reference sequence). The CDR3 runs to 14 residues. The DNA of the CDR3 is TGCAGTGCTAGGTTGAGCACAAATACCTACGAGCAGTACCTC. Protein product: CSARLSTNTYEQYL.

The V and J genes are TRBV20-1 and TRBJ1-2, with 9 bases matching TRBD1. Germline CDR1 and CDR2: DFQATT and SNEGSKA (reference sequence). V was pared by 6 bases and J by 8 bases, with 16 bases of the junction left unmatched. CDR3 size: 15 residues. Here the CDR3 reads CSAIPPGQGISGYTF. Written as DNA, the CDR3 is TGCAGTGCGATCCCTCCGGGACAGGGTATTTCGGGCTACACCTTC.

J is TRBJ1-1 and V is TRBV21-1; the table gives TRBD1 as D, unverified against the DNA. TRBV21-1 is a recognized pseudogene. The CDR3 is made up of 13 amino acids. The chain's CDR3 is CASSRGRDTEAFF. The CDR3 region has the DNA TGTGCCAGCAGCCGGGGCAGGGACACTGAAGCTTTCTTT.

The chain uses TRBV12-3 or TRBV12-4 and TRBJ2-3; possibly TRBD1 or TRBD2 for D (6 bases each). The CDR3 is made up of 15 amino acids. Trimming took off 6 bases at V and 1 base at J, with 14 bases between the two ends. DNA of the CDR3: TGTGCCAGCAGCCCTGGGGGGCGGGGCACAGATACGCAGTATTTT. It specifies CASSPGGRGTDTQYF.

The V call is TRBV20-1, the J call TRBJ1-3; no clear D. CDR1 DFQATT and CDR2 SNEGSKA come from the germline V gene (reference sequence). The CDR3 extends over 14 amino acids. Trimming cost V 1 base and J 3 bases, with 10 bases left between them. The CDR3 loop is CSARGGGNGNTIYF. The CDR3 nucleotides read TGCAGTGCTAGAGGAGGAGGGAATGGAAACACCATATATTTT.

J is TRBJ1-5 and V is TRBV20-1; D perhaps matches TRBD1 (5 bases). Trimming left V 1 base short and J 1 base short, with 14 bases between. Germline V lookup: CDR1 DFQATT, CDR2 SNEGSKA (reference sequence). The CDR3 runs to 16 residues. CDR3 sequence reads: CSARVGARVSNQPQHF. The CDR3 nucleotides are TGCAGTGCTAGAGTAGGGGCCAGGGTAAGCAATCAGCCCCAGCATTTT.

This chain uses TRBV19 with TRBJ2-5; 10 bases are a match to TRBD1. This CDR3 is built from 15 residues. The germline gives CDR1 LNHDA, CDR2 SQIVND (reference sequence). After removal of 1 base from V and 2 bases from J, the junction contained 1 base not matched to a gene. CDR3 amino acids: CASSIGTGGQETQYF. CDR3 bases: TGTGCCAGTAGTATAGGGACAGGGGGACAAGAGACCCAGTACTTC. Looking up the rest from reference TRBV19 and TRBJ2-5 gives the full variable domain: DGGITQSPKYLFRKEGQNVTLSCEQNLNHDAMYWYRQDPGQGLRLIYYSQIVNDFQKGDIAEGYSVSREKKESFPLTVTSAQKNPTAFYLCASSIGTGGQETQYFGPGTRLLVL.

For this clonotype: One junction end does not reproduce the germline sequence, and a read error may be involved. The rearrangement uses TRBV7-6 and TRBJ1-2; no reliable D call. Germline CDR1 SGHVS, CDR2 FNYEAQ. The CDR3 contains 14 residues. The CDR3 reads CASSLGAGHPYVAF. The CDR3 coding sequence is TGTGCCAGCAGCTTAGGGGCAGGTCACCCGTATGTGGCATTC. The complete variable domain, with remaining parts taken from reference TRBV7-6 and TRBJ1-2, reads GAGVSQSPRYKVTKRGQDVALRCDPISGHVSLYWYRQALGQGPEFLTYFNYEAQQDKSGLPNDRFSAERPEGSISTLTIQRTEQRDSAMYRCASSLGAGHPYVAFGSGTRLTVV.

A few counts support this clonotype. The V call is TRBV4-3, the J call TRBJ1-2, with 8 bases fitting TRBD1. The CDR3 spans 16 residues. From germline, CDR1 is LGHNA and CDR2 YSLEER. V lost 0 bases and J lost 8; bases outside the gene matches: 11. The DNA for the CDR3 is TGCGCCAGCAGCCAAGATCAGCGACAGGGGATTCGCGGCTACACCTTC. Residues: CASSQDQRQGIRGYTF.

This clonotype was counted a few times. This chain links TRBV20-1 with TRBJ1-5, with D possibly TRBD1 on 5 matching bases. This CDR3 has 12 residues. The germline V and J ends were trimmed by 6 bases and 4 bases, with 10 bases remaining between them. CDR1 is DFQATT and CDR2 is SNEGSKA in the germline V gene (reference sequence). The CDR3 DNA sequence: TGCAGTGCCGCAGGGCCTAATCAGCCCCAGCATTTT. It yields the protein CSAAGPNQPQHF.

The V call is TRBV11-2, the J call TRBJ2-7, with D possibly being TRBD1 or TRBD2 (5 bases each). The CDR3 spans 15 residues. Deletions cut 0 bases from V and 2 bases from J, with 11 bases between. Germline V CDR1 and CDR2: SGHAT, FQNNGV. CDR3 in amino acids: CASSLEGRGAYEQYF. DNA of the CDR3: TGTGCCAGCAGCTTAGAGGGTAGGGGAGCCTACGAGCAGTACTTC.

The chain links TRBV6-2 or TRBV6-3 to TRBJ1-5; possible D gene TRBD1, 5 bases. Between the trimmed V and J ends, which lost 2 bases and 7 bases, there was a span of 24 bases. CDR1 and CDR2 (germline): MNHEY, SVGEGT. The CDR3 has 18 amino acids. The CDR3 protein is CASSYQRGREGLFQPQHF. The CDR3 region has the DNA TGTGCCAGCAGTTACCAGAGGGGCAGGGAAGGTCTTTTCCAGCCCCAGCATTTT.

In this sample, this clonotype turned up a few times. The chain joins TRBV15 to TRBJ1-5; D uncertain. V was pared by 5 bases and J by 0 bases, with 17 bases between. In germline, CDR1 is LNHNV, CDR2 YYDKDF (reference sequence). The CDR3 has 17 residues. The CDR3, as DNA: TGTGCCACCAGCCGATCCTTCGGGGTTGATAGCAATCAGCCCCAGCATTTT. Protein product: CATSRSFGVDSNQPQHF.

J is TRBJ1-1 and V is TRBV19; no reliable D call. The V end lost 6 bases, the J end lost 6 bases, and 23 bases lay between the germline ends. This CDR3 contains 16 residues. Germline V gene data show CDR1 as LNHDA and CDR2 as SQIVND (reference sequence). CDR3 bases: TGTGCCAGTAGGATGCACCTAAAAGGGTCTTTGGCTGAAGCTTTCTTT. This encodes CASRMHLKGSLAEAFF.

This sequence joins TRBV12-3 or TRBV12-4 and TRBJ2-1, with 11 bases identical to TRBD1. The CDR3 runs 15 residues. V trimming: 5 bases; J trimming: 6 bases; junction bases outside the gene matches: 6. This chain's CDR3 is CASSGGQGVINEQFF. The CDR3 DNA reads TGTGCCAGCAGTGGGGGACAGGGGGTTATCAATGAGCAGTTCTTC.

The DNA of the CDR3 is TGTGCCAGCAGCTTGGGCGGGACAGGGGGCGTAGAAGCTTTCTTT. Translating it yields CASSLGGTGGVEAFF. The chain links TRBV7-2 to TRBJ1-1; 12 positions agree with TRBD1. The CDR3 extends over 15 amino acids. V shed 3 bases, J shed 8 bases, and the junction held 7 bases outside the gene matches. Germline loops: CDR1 SGHTA, CDR2 FQGNSA.

This clonotype was detected a few times. V and J are TRBV6-5 and TRBJ1-5; no clear D. The CDR3 has 18 residues. Looked up from germline, CDR1 is MNHEY and CDR2 is SVGAGI. Trimming removed 0 bases from V and 0 bases from J, with 15 bases in between. As DNA, the CDR3 is TGTGCCAGCAGTTACTCGGTCAGGACCTTCTTTAGCAATCAGCCCCAGCATTTT. Translation gives CASSYSVRTFFSNQPQHF.

This chain uses TRBV20-1 with TRBJ1-1; D possibly corresponds to TRBD1 (5 bases). Deletions cut 6 bases from V and 6 bases from J, with 26 bases between. Germline V gene lookup returns CDR1 DFQATT and CDR2 SNEGSKA (reference sequence). The CDR3 runs 16 residues. The CDR3: CSANSGAGRIQPEAFF. In nucleotides, the CDR3 is TGCAGTGCCAATTCCGGGGCAGGGCGGATCCAACCTGAAGCTTTCTTT.

This clonotype appeared a single time. This chain connects TRBV2 to TRBJ2-7; D remains ambiguous. Germline-derived CDR1 and CDR2 are SNHLY and FYNNEI. CDR3 size: 11 residues. Trimming stripped 7 bases from V and 7 bases from J, with 11 bases between. The chain's CDR3 is CASTGLWEQYF. CDR3 DNA sequence: TGTGCCAGCACAGGTTTGTGGGAGCAGTACTTC.

The V and J genes are TRBV6-1 and TRBJ1-1; tentative D call: TRBD1 (6 bases). From germline, CDR1 is MNHNS and CDR2 SASEGT. This CDR3 is 16 amino acids long. Trimming cost V 6 bases and J 2 bases, with 19 bases left between them. The CDR3 sequence: CASSTSVGGGNTEAFF. The CDR3 nucleotides read TGTGCCAGCAGCACCAGCGTCGGAGGGGGAAACACTGAAGCTTTCTTT.